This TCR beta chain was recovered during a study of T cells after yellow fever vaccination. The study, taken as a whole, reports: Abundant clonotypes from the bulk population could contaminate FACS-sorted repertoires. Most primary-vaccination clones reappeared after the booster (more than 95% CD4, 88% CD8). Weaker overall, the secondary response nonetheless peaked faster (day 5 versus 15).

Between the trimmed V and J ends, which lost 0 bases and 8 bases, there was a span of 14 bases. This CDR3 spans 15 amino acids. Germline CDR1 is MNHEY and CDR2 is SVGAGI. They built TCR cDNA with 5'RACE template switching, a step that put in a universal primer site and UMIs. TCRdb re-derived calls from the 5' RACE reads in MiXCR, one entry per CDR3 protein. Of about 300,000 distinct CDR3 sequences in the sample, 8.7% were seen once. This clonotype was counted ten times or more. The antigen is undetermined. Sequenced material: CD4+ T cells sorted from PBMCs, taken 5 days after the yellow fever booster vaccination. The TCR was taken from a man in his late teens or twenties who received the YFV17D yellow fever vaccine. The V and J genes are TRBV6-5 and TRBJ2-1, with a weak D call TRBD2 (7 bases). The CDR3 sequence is CASSYSREGGHEQFF. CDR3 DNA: TGTGCCAGCAGTTACTCGAGGGAGGGGGGACATGAGCAGTTCTTC.